Presented here are 25 T cell receptor beta chains from one specimen sequenced in a study of shared clonotypes between healthy human individuals. Naivety among CD8 cells was defined by CD45RO negativity and positive CCR7 selection, thereby excluding terminally differentiated effector memory CD45RA+ cells. Profiled with immunoSEQ multiplex PCR; TCRdb holds only in-frame clones, not every one. Among more than 500,000 clones, roughly 96% were seen once, and the ten largest hold 0.11%. Material for sequencing was naive CD8+ T cells sorted from blood. The receptor set was obtained from a woman aged 30 to 39 in good health.

The rearrangement uses TRBV30 and TRBJ2-4, with TRBD1 matching 8 bases. V shed 5 bases, J shed 10 bases, and the junction held 10 bases outside the gene matches. CDR1 is GTSNPN and CDR2 is SVGIG in the germline V gene (reference sequence). The CDR3 consists of 13 residues. The DNA for the CDR3 is TGTGCCTGGTACTCGGACAGGGTAAAGATTCAGTACTTC. This gives the protein CAWYSDRVKIQYF. The full variable domain, in which reference TRBV30 and TRBJ2-4 provide the parts outside the CDR3, is SQTIHQWPATLVQPVGSPLSLECTVEGTSNPNLYWYRQAAGRGLQLLFYSVGIGQISSEVPQNLSASRPQDRQFILSSKKLLLSDSGFYLCAWYSDRVKIQYFGAGTRLSVL.

This chain uses TRBV29-1 with TRBJ2-2, with a possible D match to TRBD2 (6 bases). CDR1 is SQVTM, CDR2 ANQGSEA, per germline. The CDR3 length is 14 residues. Trimming pared 5 bases from V and 4 bases from J, leaving 14 bases between. The chain's CDR3 is CSVYVGTGTGELFF. CDR3 nucleotide sequence: TGCAGCGTTTACGTTGGGACTGGCACCGGGGAGCTGTTTTTT.

The V call is TRBV7-9, the J call TRBJ2-3; 8 bases agree with TRBD2. The length of the CDR3 is 17 residues. CDR1 SEHNR and CDR2 FQNEAQ come from the germline V gene (reference sequence). J gave up 2 bases and V 5 bases, and 12 bases lay outside the gene matches. The CDR3 here is CASSGTYGSGDTDTQYF. DNA for the CDR3: TGTGCCAGCAGCGGGACCTACGGTAGCGGGGACACAGATACGCAGTATTTT.

The chain is built from TRBV2 and TRBJ1-2; the D gene is possibly TRBD1 (5 bases). Germline assignment: CDR1 SNHLY and CDR2 FYNNEI. The CDR3 length is 12 residues. V gave up 9 bases and J gave up 5 bases, with 13 bases separating them. CDR3 nucleotides: TGTGCCAGTCCTGGGGGTTCATATGGCTACACCTTC. It codes for CASPGGSYGYTF.

The CDR3 loop reads CASSNYRATVETQYF. The CDR3 bases are TGTGCCAGTAGTAATTACAGGGCCACGGTAGAGACCCAGTACTTC. The rearrangement links TRBV19 to TRBJ2-5, with D perhaps TRBD1 (6 bases). The V and J ends lost 4 bases and 4 bases respectively, with 16 bases between them. The CDR3 runs 15 residues. The germline V gene has CDR1 LNHDA and CDR2 SQIVND (reference sequence).

The chain's CDR3 is CASSFVNYNEQFF. The CDR3 DNA is TGTGCCAGCAGCTTTGTTAACTACAATGAGCAGTTCTTC. This chain uses TRBV11-2 with TRBJ2-1; D gene ambiguous. Germline values: CDR1 SGHAT, CDR2 FQNNGV. The CDR3 length is 13 residues. Trimming cost V 3 bases and J 3 bases, with 6 bases left between them.

The chain links TRBV28 to TRBJ2-7; TRBD2 matches at 8 bases. Trimming at V came to 5 bases and at J to 1 base, leaving 10 bases not matched to a gene. The CDR3 consists of 16 residues. Germline V lookup: CDR1 MDHEN, CDR2 SYDVKM. CDR3 nucleotides: TGTGCCAGCAGTCCCCTGACGGGAGGGGGGTCCTACGAGCAGTACTTC. Translation: CASSPLTGGGSYEQYF.

The gene calls are TRBV21-1 and TRBJ2-3; the D segment call TRBD1 is taken from the table without a DNA check. TRBV21-1 counts as a pseudogene. The CDR3 is 15 residues long. CDR3 sequence: CASSPARGQTDTQYF. CDR3 bases: TGTGCCAGCAGCCCGGCTAGGGGTCAGACAGATACGCAGTATTTT.

This chain uses TRBV7-6 with TRBJ2-1; 7 nucleotides align to TRBD2. After removal of 1 base from V and 0 bases from J, the junction contained 3 bases not matched to a gene. Germline values: CDR1 SGHVS, CDR2 FNYEAQ. This CDR3 contains 16 residues. In DNA, the CDR3 is TGTGCCAGCAGCTTAGGCGGGAGTTACTCCTACAATGAGCAGTTCTTC. This translates into CASSLGGSYSYNEQFF.

V gene TRBV2 combines with J gene TRBJ2-3; tentatively, D is TRBD2 (6 bases). Trimming cost V 10 bases and J 6 bases, with 11 bases left between them. The CDR3 is made up of 11 amino acids. The germline V gene has CDR1 SNHLY and CDR2 FYNNEI. The CDR3 bases are TGTGCCACCCATAGCGGCGATACGCAGTATTTT. This codes for CATHSGDTQYF. The entire variable domain, with the rest obtained from reference TRBV2 and TRBJ2-3, is as follows: EPEVTQTPSHQVTQMGQEVILRCVPISNHLYFYWYRQILGQKVEFLVSFYNNEISEKSEIFDDQFSVERPDGSNFTLKIRSTKLEDSAMYFCATHSGDTQYFGPGTRLTVL.

V usage is TRBV2 and J usage is TRBJ2-1; D might be TRBD1 or TRBD2, each matching 5 bases. The CDR3 is 15 amino acids. Between the trimmed V and J ends, which lost 1 base and 4 bases, there was a span of 11 bases. The germline CDR1 and CDR2 sequences are SNHLY and FYNNEI. The CDR3 here is CASSEGGGPYNEQFF. DNA of the CDR3: TGTGCCAGCAGTGAAGGTGGGGGACCTTACAATGAGCAGTTCTTC.

The V and J genes are TRBV30 and TRBJ2-2; tentative D call: TRBD1 (6 bases). The CDR3 is made up of 12 amino acids. Germline CDR1 is GTSNPN and CDR2 is SVGIG (reference sequence). The V gene lost 8 bases and the J gene lost 6 bases, with 13 bases spanning the gap. The CDR3 loop is CAGTGLAGELFF. The CDR3 region has the DNA TGTGCCGGCACAGGGTTAGCCGGGGAGCTGTTTTTT.

As concerns this clone: Germline is not matched at one junction end, which may reflect a read error. The CDR3: CASNEEKNTEAFF. DNA of the CDR3: TGTGCCAGCAATGAAGAGAAGAACACTGAAGCTTTCTTT. This sequence joins TRBV2 and TRBJ1-1; D remains ambiguous. Germline values: CDR1 SNHLY, CDR2 FYNNEI. This CDR3 comprises 13 residues.

This clone appeared once. V is TRBV14 and J is TRBJ1-3; unclear D gene. V dropped 1 base and J dropped 3 bases, with 13 bases sitting between them. Germline CDR1 and CDR2: SGHDN and FVKESK. The CDR3 has 16 amino acids. CDR3 DNA: TGTGCCAGCAGCCAAGTTATCGGTGTCCGTGGAAACACCATATATTTT. Translated: CASSQVIGVRGNTIYF. Full variable domain (remainder filled in from reference TRBV14 and TRBJ1-3): EAGVTQFPSHSVIEKGQTVTLRCDPISGHDNLYWYRRVMGKEIKFLLHFVKESKQDESGMPNNRFLAERTGGTYSTLKVQPAELEDSGVYFCASSQVIGVRGNTIYFGEGSWLTVV.

This chain uses TRBV5-6 with TRBJ2-1; 16 bases are shared with TRBD2. J gave up 8 bases and V 2 bases, and 4 bases lay outside the gene matches. Per germline, CDR1 SGHDT and CDR2 YYEEEE. CDR3 length: 16 residues. CDR3 in DNA: TGTGCCAGCAGCTTCGGGACTAGCGGGAGGGGCGATGAGCAGTTCTTC. This sequence encodes CASSFGTSGRGDEQFF.

V and J are TRBV6-6 and TRBJ2-7, with D uncertain. The CDR3 runs 13 residues. V was trimmed by 0 bases and J by 3 bases, leaving 6 bases between them. Germline V gene sequence: CDR1 MNHNY, CDR2 SVGAGI (reference sequence). CDR3 nucleotides: TGTGCCAGCAGTTACTCGAATGACTACGAGCAGTACTTC. Translation: CASSYSNDYEQYF.

The chain carries TRBV4-1 and TRBJ1-2; D may be TRBD1 (5 bases). The CDR3 is 13 residues long. Trimming shortened V by 1 base and J by 6 bases, and 9 bases separated the two germline ends. CDR1 is MGHRA, CDR2 YSYEKL, per germline. The DNA for the CDR3 is TGCGCCAGCAGCCAAGTAGGGGTCCATGGCTACACCTTC. This sequence encodes CASSQVGVHGYTF.

The chain is built from TRBV9 and TRBJ2-1, with D perhaps TRBD2 (5 bases). Trimming cost V 0 bases and J 8 bases, with 12 bases left between them. The CDR3 is 14 amino acids. The V gene's germline CDR1 is SGDLS and CDR2 YYNGEE. DNA for the CDR3: TGTGCCAGCAGCGTAGGGGTGGGAGACTATGAGCAGTTCTTC. As protein: CASSVGVGDYEQFF.

The V call is TRBV7-9, the J call TRBJ2-5, with 7 bases lining up with TRBD2. The CDR3 is 13 residues long. V shed 8 bases and J 2 bases; nucleotides not matched to a gene: 5. Germline CDR1 SEHNR, CDR2 FQNEAQ (reference sequence). Here the CDR3 reads CASRSGLQETQYF. The CDR3 DNA sequence: TGTGCCAGCCGCTCGGGACTACAAGAGACCCAGTACTTC.

Here the CDR3 reads CASSQDWKGRAGPQHF. DNA for the CDR3: TGCGCCAGCAGCCAAGATTGGAAGGGACGGGCCGGGCCCCAGCATTTT. V usage is TRBV4-1 and J usage is TRBJ1-5; TRBD1 might be the D (5 bases). V was trimmed by 0 bases and J by 9 bases, leaving 18 bases between them. CDR1 is MGHRA and CDR2 is YSYEKL in the germline V gene. The CDR3 totals 16 residues.

V and J are TRBV6-5 and TRBJ2-1; maybe TRBD1 (5 bases). Trimming took 2 bases from V and 7 from J, leaving 9 bases between them. This CDR3 has 13 residues. Germline CDR1 MNHEY, CDR2 SVGAGI. DNA for the CDR3: TGTGCCAGCAGTTACCTCCCAGGGAATGAGCAGTTCTTC. It encodes CASSYLPGNEQFF.

The rearrangement joins TRBV7-6 to TRBJ2-3; possible D gene TRBD2, 5 bases. The CDR3 is 15 residues long. Germline V gene sequence: CDR1 SGHVS, CDR2 FNYEAQ. The V gene lost 2 bases and the J gene lost 0 bases, with 9 bases spanning the gap. This CDR3 reads CASSLTGSSTDTQYF. The CDR3 DNA is TGTGCCAGCAGCTTAACGGGATCTAGCACAGATACGCAGTATTTT.

This clone was seen a single time. The V gene is TRBV5-6, the J gene TRBJ1-3; D might be TRBD1 (6 bases). The V gene lost 4 bases and the J gene lost 3 bases, with 11 bases spanning the gap. CDR3 size: 14 residues. Germline V gene data show CDR1 as SGHDT and CDR2 as YYEEEE. Written as DNA, the CDR3 is TGTGCCAGCAGCCCTACAGGGTTTGGAAACACCATATATTTT. Its translation: CASSPTGFGNTIYF.

The rearrangement uses TRBV11-2 and TRBJ1-2; TRBD1 aligns across 7 bases. There are 14 residues in the CDR3. CDR1 SGHAT and CDR2 FQNNGV come from the germline V gene. V was pared by 0 bases and J by 14 bases, with 12 bases of the junction left unmatched. Here the CDR3 reads CASSLDTGAEKVTF. The CDR3 nucleotides read TGTGCCAGCAGCTTAGATACAGGGGCCGAGAAGGTGACCTTC.

The rearrangement uses TRBV5-6 and TRBJ2-3; 9 nucleotides agree with TRBD1. This CDR3 has 14 residues. The V segment lost 7 bases and the J segment 6 bases; nucleotides outside the gene matches: 9. Per germline, CDR1 SGHDT and CDR2 YYEEEE. CDR3 protein: CASRGTGPWDTQYF. The CDR3 DNA is TGTGCCAGCCGCGGGACAGGGCCGTGGGATACGCAGTATTTT.